Below, 7 T cell receptor beta chains from the same sample are listed, as sequenced in a study of identical twins. Using its own MiXCR run on the 5' RACE reads, TCRdb lists one record per CDR3 protein. The repertoire includes nearly 650,000 distinct CDR3 sequences, 7.1% of them detected once, and 1.5% to 2% sits in the top ten. Separately, the same data were catalogued under a study of yellow fever vaccine responses in identical twins.

The specimen was PBMCs. The receptor source for this set is a woman aged 18-29 years in good health.

V gene TRBV11-2 combines with J gene TRBJ2-7, with 15 bases matching TRBD2. Germline V gene data show CDR1 as SGHAT and CDR2 as FQNNGV. The CDR3 covers 18 residues. V lost 5 bases to trimming and J lost 4 bases; unmatched junction nucleotides: 12. The chain's CDR3 is CASSKRGLAGGTVYEQYF. The CDR3, as DNA: TGTGCCAGCAGCAAAAGAGGACTAGCGGGAGGGACGGTATACGAGCAGTACTTC. Drawing the rest from reference TRBV11-2 and TRBJ2-7, the complete variable domain is EAGVAQSPRYKIIEKRQSVAFWCNPISGHATLYWYQQILGQGPKLLIQFQNNGVVDDSQLPKDRFSAERLKGVDSTLKIQPAKLEDSAVYLCASSKRGLAGGTVYEQYFGPGTRLTVT.

J is TRBJ2-5 and V is TRBV12-3 or TRBV12-4, with D maybe TRBD1 (5 bases). This CDR3 region has 15 residues. V was shortened by 3 bases and J by 6 bases, with 17 bases between the two germline ends. The DNA of the CDR3 is TGTGCCAGCAGTTTGAGTCGGCAGGGCTCGAAGACCCAGTACTTC. Translation: CASSLSRQGSKTQYF.

This clonotype was recorded many times. The chain recombines TRBV12-3 or TRBV12-4 with TRBJ2-3, with TRBD2 matching over 8 bases. The CDR3 runs 14 residues. J lost 2 bases, V lost 3 bases, and 1 base had no gene match. The CDR3 protein is CASSFGGATDTQYF. The CDR3 region has the DNA TGTGCCAGCAGTTTCGGGGGGGCCACAGATACGCAGTATTTT.

The chain links TRBV2 to TRBJ2-2; TRBD1 might be the D (5 bases). The germline V gene encodes CDR1 SNHLY and CDR2 FYNNEI. Trimming left V 3 bases short and J 3 bases short, with 11 bases between. This CDR3 has 15 amino acids. CDR3 amino acids: CASSEQGMDTGELFF. DNA of the CDR3: TGTGCCAGCAGTGAGCAGGGAATGGACACCGGGGAGCTGTTTTTT.

V is TRBV7-9 and J is TRBJ2-7; the match to TRBD2 covers 14 bases. This CDR3 has 15 residues. Germline loops: CDR1 SEHNR, CDR2 FQNEAQ (reference sequence). V was clipped by 5 bases and J by 4 bases; unmatched bases: 4. CDR3 in DNA: TGTGCCAGCAGCAAACGGACTAGCGGGGGGTACGAGCAGTACTTC. Protein product: CASSKRTSGGYEQYF.

The V call is TRBV5-1, the J call TRBJ1-1; D gene unclear. This CDR3 has 14 amino acids. V dropped 0 bases and J dropped 1 base, with 7 bases sitting between them. CDR1 SGHRS and CDR2 YFSETQ come from the germline V gene. CDR3 DNA: TGCGCCAGCAGCTTGGACACCACGAACACTGAAGCTTTCTTT. It is translated as CASSLDTTNTEAFF.

The J gene is TRBJ2-7, the V gene TRBV4-1; a weak D match, TRBD1 (5 bases). The CDR3 runs to 15 residues. The V and J ends lost 0 bases and 0 bases respectively, with 9 bases between them. Per germline, CDR1 MGHRA and CDR2 YSYEKL. The CDR3 DNA reads as TGCGCCAGCAGCCAAGAGGACACAAGCTCCTACGAGCAGTACGTC. Its protein is CASSQEDTSSYEQYV.